These 22 T cell receptor beta chains came from one sample sequenced in a study of T-cell memory formation after mild COVID-19. A single record per CDR3 protein comes from TCRdb applying MiXCR to the 5' RACE reads. The top ten clones hold under 3.5% of a sample with 210,000 or so distinct CDR3 sequences, about 10% of them seen once. Sequencing was performed on PBMCs or a T cell subset sorted from them (not recorded which). These receptors all stem from a man aged 18 to 35 who had mild COVID-19 (a few samples of this study predate the infection). Cell type and time point are not known.

This clonotype was counted ten times or more. This chain connects TRBV7-9 to TRBJ2-3, with D hard to call. CDR3 length equals 14 residues. CDR1 and CDR2 (germline): SEHNR, FQNEAQ (reference sequence). V lost 3 bases, J lost 2 bases, and 9 bases lay in between. In DNA form, the CDR3 reads TGTGCCAGCAGCTTTGGCCAGTACACAGATACGCAGTATTTT. Its protein is CASSFGQYTDTQYF.

This clonotype occurred a few times. The rearrangement uses TRBV5-1 and TRBJ2-5; perhaps TRBD2 as D (7 bases). The V gene lost 5 bases and the J gene lost 6 bases, with 20 bases spanning the gap. Germline CDR1 reads SGHRS; CDR2 reads YFSETQ. This CDR3 is built from 15 residues. The CDR3 sequence is CASSPGGGPVKTQYF. In nucleotides, the CDR3 is TGCGCCAGCAGTCCTGGGGGGGGGCCTGTGAAGACCCAGTACTTC.

The chain is built from TRBV19 and TRBJ1-2; D remains unclear. V lost 9 bases and J 5 bases, leaving 13 bases between the germline ends. The CDR3 contains 12 residues. Germline CDR1 LNHDA, CDR2 SQIVND (reference sequence). CDR3 loop: CARRARPYGYTF. As DNA, the CDR3 is TGTGCCAGGAGAGCCCGTCCTTATGGCTACACCTTC. The variable domain in full, completed from reference TRBV19 and TRBJ1-2, reads DGGITQSPKYLFRKEGQNVTLSCEQNLNHDAMYWYRQDPGQGLRLIYYSQIVNDFQKGDIAEGYSVSREKKESFPLTVTSAQKNPTAFYLCARRARPYGYTFGSGTRLTVV.

This clonotype was seen a few times. CDR3 coding DNA: TGTGCCAGCAGCCTTCAGCTGACTTCACCCCTCCACTTT. Translated: CASSLQLTSPLHF. The chain recombines TRBV6-2 or TRBV6-3 with TRBJ1-6, with unresolved D. In germline, CDR1 is MNHEY, CDR2 SVGEGT. The CDR3 contains 13 residues. Deletions cut 6 bases from V and 9 bases from J, with 12 bases between.

J is TRBJ2-4 and V is TRBV2; the D gene is possibly TRBD1 (6 bases). V was shortened by 2 bases and J by 6 bases, with 8 bases between the two germline ends. Germline V gene sequence: CDR1 SNHLY, CDR2 FYNNEI. The CDR3 is 13 residues long. CDR3 sequence (DNA): TGTGCCAGCAGTGAACAACAGGGAAACATTCAGTACTTC. The encoded protein is CASSEQQGNIQYF. Filled out from reference TRBV2 and TRBJ2-4, the complete variable domain reads EPEVTQTPSHQVTQMGQEVILRCVPISNHLYFYWYRQILGQKVEFLVSFYNNEISEKSEIFDDQFSVERPDGSNFTLKIRSTKLEDSAMYFCASSEQQGNIQYFGAGTRLSVL.

This clonotype was picked up a small number of times. The chain carries TRBV24-1 and TRBJ1-2; D call uncertain. The germline CDR1 and CDR2 sequences are KGHDR and SFDVKD. The V end lost 4 bases, the J end lost 1 base, and 9 bases lay between the germline ends. The CDR3 spans 14 residues. The CDR3 reads CATSDLKINYGYTF. CDR3 DNA: TGTGCCACCAGTGACCTGAAAATTAACTATGGCTACACCTTC.

The chain joins TRBV4-1 to TRBJ2-1; the D is unclear. Trimming stripped 4 bases from V and 3 bases from J, with 10 bases between. This CDR3 has 14 residues. CDR1 and CDR2 (germline): MGHRA, YSYEKL. CDR3 sequence reads: CASSPQDGYNEQFF. The DNA of the CDR3 is TGCGCCAGCAGCCCTCAGGACGGCTACAATGAGCAGTTCTTC.

This clonotype was counted between two and nine times. In nucleotides, the CDR3 is TGTGCCAGCAGCTTGGGGGCGGGGAGCAATCAGCCCCAGCATTTT. It yields the protein CASSLGAGSNQPQHF. The chain links TRBV7-2 to TRBJ1-5; a possible D gene is TRBD1 (6 bases). The V gene lost 3 bases and the J gene lost 1 base, with 10 bases spanning the gap. CDR3 length equals 15 residues. Germline lookup yields CDR1 SGHTA and CDR2 FQGNSA. The full variable domain, completed using reference TRBV7-2 and TRBJ1-5, is GAGVSQSPSNKVTEKGKDVELRCDPISGHTALYWYRQSLGQGLEFLIYFQGNSAPDKSGLPSDRFSAERTGGSVSTLTIQRTQQEDSAVYLCASSLGAGSNQPQHFGDGTRLSIL.

Many counts were recorded for this clonotype. This sequence joins TRBV18 and TRBJ2-3; D unclear. Germline CDR1 reads KGHSH; CDR2 reads LQKENI. The ends were cut back, 0 bases at V and 1 base at J, with 5 bases in the middle. The CDR3 length is 14 residues. This CDR3 reads CASSPPVRTDTQYF. The CDR3 nucleotides are TGTGCCAGCTCACCACCGGTCCGCACAGATACGCAGTATTTT.

This clonotype was detected many times. The rearrangement uses TRBV5-1 and TRBJ2-3; 11 nucleotides agree with TRBD2. The junction had 3 bases not matched to a gene; V was cut back by 3 bases and J by 0 bases. CDR1 and CDR2 (germline): SGHRS, YFSETQ. The CDR3 length is 16 residues. CDR3 DNA: TGCGCCAGCAGCTCCGGACTAGCGGGTAGCACAGATACGCAGTATTTT. Its translation is CASSSGLAGSTDTQYF.

In its sample, this clonotype was seen a few times. The chain joins TRBV6-1 to TRBJ2-3; D is unclear. Deletions cut 6 bases from V and 4 bases from J, with 11 bases between. The CDR3 extends over 13 amino acids. The germline V gene has CDR1 MNHNS and CDR2 SASEGT. The CDR3 coding sequence is TGTGCCAGCAGCTCCCCGAGTTCAGATACGCAGTATTTT. Translation: CASSSPSSDTQYF.

This clonotype was detected only a few times. The gene calls are TRBV12-3 or TRBV12-4 and TRBJ2-2, with D perhaps matching TRBD2 (5 bases). The CDR3 extends over 12 amino acids. The ends were cut back, 8 bases at V and 4 bases at J, with 8 bases in the middle. CDR3 bases: TGTGCCAGCGGGAGTTCCACCGGGGAGCTGTTTTTT. Encoded protein: CASGSSTGELFF.

The genes are TRBV2 and TRBJ2-1; 11 nucleotides line up with TRBD1. The V gene's germline CDR1 is SNHLY and CDR2 FYNNEI. V was pared by 5 bases and J by 8 bases, with 8 bases of the junction left unmatched. The CDR3 runs 15 residues. CDR3 nucleotides: TGTGCCAGCAGTAGGGACAGGGGGTTTAAGGATGAGCAGTTCTTC. Amino acid sequence: CASSRDRGFKDEQFF. Looking up the rest from reference TRBV2 and TRBJ2-1 gives the full variable domain: EPEVTQTPSHQVTQMGQEVILRCVPISNHLYFYWYRQILGQKVEFLVSFYNNEISEKSEIFDDQFSVERPDGSNFTLKIRSTKLEDSAMYFCASSRDRGFKDEQFFGPGTRLTVL.

This rearrangement joins TRBV4-1 to TRBJ2-1; 10 nucleotides line up with TRBD2. Germline V CDR1 and CDR2: MGHRA, YSYEKL. The length of the CDR3 is 17 residues. V lost 0 bases to trimming and J lost 0 bases; unmatched junction nucleotides: 2. CDR3 amino acids: CASSQEVAGGSYNEQFF. The CDR3 DNA reads TGCGCCAGCAGCCAAGAAGTAGCGGGGGGCTCCTACAATGAGCAGTTCTTC.

There are a few counts of this clonotype. The chain uses TRBV6-4 and TRBJ2-3; TRBD2 matches 8 bases. This CDR3 spans 14 amino acids. V lost 6 bases to trimming and J lost 1 base; unmatched junction nucleotides: 3. The germline CDR1 and CDR2 sequences are MRHNA and SNTAGT. This CDR3 is CASSQTSGTDTQYF. The CDR3 DNA sequence: TGTGCCAGCAGCCAGACTAGCGGCACAGATACGCAGTATTTT.

This clonotype was counted only a few times. The chain recombines TRBV18 with TRBJ2-2; no reliable D call. Germline CDR1 and CDR2: KGHSH and LQKENI. V was clipped by 6 bases and J by 3 bases, with 14 bases between them. CDR3 size: 15 residues. DNA for the CDR3: TGTGCCAGCTCTCAGAGAAGTTCGGACACCGGGGAGCTGTTTTTT. Protein: CASSQRSSDTGELFF. Complete variable domain (other parts from reference TRBV18 and TRBJ2-2): NAGVMQNPRHLVRRRGQEARLRCSPMKGHSHVYWYRQLPEEGLKFMVYLQKENIIDESGMPKERFSAEFPKEGPSILRIQQVVRGDSAAYFCASSQRSSDTGELFFGEGSRLTVL.

As concerns this clonotype: One junction end disagrees with the germline gene, perhaps due to a read error. The rearrangement joins TRBV6-1 to TRBJ1-5; possible D gene TRBD1, 5 bases. The CDR3 is made up of 13 amino acids. Germline CDR1 and CDR2: MNHNS and SASEGT. The chain's CDR3 is CASSATGVEPQHF. CDR3 DNA: TGTGCCAGCAGTGCGACGGGGGTTGAGCCACAGCATTTT.

With regard to this clonotype: The germline gene is not matched at one end of the junction; a read error may be the cause. The J gene is TRBJ1-1, the V gene TRBV6-5; TRBD1 is a possible D gene (6 bases). CDR3 size: 18 residues. In germline, CDR1 is MNHEY, CDR2 SVGAGI. In nucleotides, the CDR3 is TGTGACAGCAGTTACTCTTCAGGGGCGGGGGATTTGAACACTGAAGCTTTCTTT. Protein product: CDSSYSSGAGDLNTEAFF.

This clonotype was counted a few times. V usage is TRBV5-1 and J usage is TRBJ2-2; TRBD1 matches at 9 bases. Germline V gives CDR1 SGHRS, CDR2 YFSETQ. The CDR3 loop spans 15 amino acids. Trimming at V came to 6 bases and at J to 5 bases, leaving 8 bases not matched to a gene. Here the CDR3 DNA reads TGCGCCAGCACACCGGGACAGGGTTGGACCGGGGAGCTGTTTTTT. Translating gives CASTPGQGWTGELFF. The entire variable domain, with the rest obtained from reference TRBV5-1 and TRBJ2-2, is as follows: KAGVTQTPRYLIKTRGQQVTLSCSPISGHRSVSWYQQTPGQGLQFLFEYFSETQRNKGNFPGRFSGRQFSNSRSEMNVSTLELGDSALYLCASTPGQGWTGELFFGEGSRLTVL.

A few counts support this clonotype. The V gene is TRBV29-1, the J gene TRBJ2-5, with TRBD1 identical over 7 bases. V lost 7 bases and J lost 5; bases outside the gene matches: 13. Germline-derived CDR1 and CDR2 are SQVTM and ANQGSEA. The CDR3 is made up of 14 amino acids. The CDR3 DNA is TGCAGCGCTCAACAGGGGCGCCTGAGGGAGACCCAGTACTTC. Its translation is CSAQQGRLRETQYF.

This clonotype was detected many times. The chain has TRBV6-2 or TRBV6-3 and TRBJ2-6; D unclear. Germline assignment: CDR1 MNHEY and CDR2 SVGEGT. CDR3 length: 11 amino acids. V was shortened by 10 bases and J by 0 bases, with 1 base between the two germline ends. CDR3 residues: CATSGANVLTF. For the CDR3, the DNA is TGTGCCACCTCTGGGGCCAACGTCCTGACTTTC.

The chain combines TRBV7-3 with TRBJ1-6, with D perhaps matching TRBD1 (5 bases). This CDR3 is 15 amino acids long. Germline V CDR1 and CDR2: SGHTA, FQGTGA. V dropped 0 bases and J dropped 10 bases, with 13 bases sitting between them. The CDR3 sequence: CASSLTRAKGSPLHF. In DNA, the CDR3 is TGTGCCAGCAGCTTAACCCGGGCAAAGGGGTCACCCCTCCACTTT.